This T cell receptor beta chain was profiled in a study of T cells in Graves' hyperthyroidism and ophthalmopathy. Amplification yielded TCR beta CDR3 regions, with RNA transcripts as the source. Primed by the HTBI set, a first-round RT-PCR was run on the TCR CDR3. Each CDR3 protein is one row after TCRdb ran MiXCR on the multiplex PCR reads. The table includes 500,000 to 800,000 distinct CDR3 sequences, about 45% detected once. Concerning this clonotype: The antigen is undetermined. One base away lies a much larger clone, so this may be a sequencing read error.

The CDR3 totals 14 residues. Germline values: CDR1 SGHTA, CDR2 FQGNSA. V was pared by 2 bases and J by 11 bases, with 18 bases between. Study-level points and caveats: Median prediction lead before ophthalmopathy onset was 6.5 months with the model. A model built on 13 V-J features separated ophthalmopathy from stable hyperthyroidism. Blood also held most thyroid clonotypes expanded beyond 0.001.

Uncontrolled infection, other autoimmune disease, pregnancy and lactation each barred patients from inclusion. V is TRBV7-2 and J is TRBJ2-5, with D hard to call. This TCR was recovered from an adult man with Graves' disease, either hyperthyroidism or ophthalmopathy (not recorded which). The sequencing sample was made of peripheral blood or thyroid tissue (not recorded which). The CDR3 here is CASSLIVSVSKQYF. CDR3 sequence (DNA): TGTGCCAGCAGCTTAATCGTTAGTGTGAGCAAGCAGTACTTC.